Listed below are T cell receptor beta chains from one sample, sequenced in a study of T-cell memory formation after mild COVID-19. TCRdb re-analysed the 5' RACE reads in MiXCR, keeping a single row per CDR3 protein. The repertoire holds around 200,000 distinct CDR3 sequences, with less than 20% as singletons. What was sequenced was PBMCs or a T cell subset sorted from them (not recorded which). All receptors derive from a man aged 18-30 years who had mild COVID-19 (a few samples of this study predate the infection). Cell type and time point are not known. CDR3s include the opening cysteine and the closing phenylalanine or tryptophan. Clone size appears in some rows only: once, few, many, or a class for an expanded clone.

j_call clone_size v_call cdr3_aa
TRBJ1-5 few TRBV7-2 CASSANRGEQPQHF
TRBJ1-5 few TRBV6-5 CASSYGADGNQPQHF
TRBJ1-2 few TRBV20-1 CSASFRGGYTF
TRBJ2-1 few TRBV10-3 CAISEWPYNEQFF
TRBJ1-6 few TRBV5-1 CASSLRPGNNSPLHF
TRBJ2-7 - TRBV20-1 CSARARAKGEQYF
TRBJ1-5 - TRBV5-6 CASSYHGGKPQHF
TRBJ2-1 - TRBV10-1 CASSEFILVNNEQFF
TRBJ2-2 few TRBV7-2 CASSLALGGTGELFF
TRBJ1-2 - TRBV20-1 CSASDLGQLYGYTF
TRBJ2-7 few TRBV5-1 CASSLEQPYPYEQYF
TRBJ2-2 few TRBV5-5 CASRPTSGGAWTGELFF
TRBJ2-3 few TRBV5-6 CASSSRDRLADTQYF
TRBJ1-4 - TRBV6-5 CASSRDRGPEKLFF
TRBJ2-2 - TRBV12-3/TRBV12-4 CASTLNTGELFF
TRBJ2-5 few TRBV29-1 CSVDFAGGHETQYF
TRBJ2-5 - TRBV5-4 CASSPSGGRQETQYF
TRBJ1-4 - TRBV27 CARHIDRGPSPRATNEKLFF
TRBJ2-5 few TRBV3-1 CASSGGLETQYF
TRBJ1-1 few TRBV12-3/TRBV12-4 CASSLDNLNTEAFF
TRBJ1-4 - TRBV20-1 CSANGRHPGSEKLFF
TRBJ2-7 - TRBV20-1 CSASLEGGTSYEQYF
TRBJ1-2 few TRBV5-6 CASSLWQENYGYTF
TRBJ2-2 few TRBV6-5 CASTEQDGELFF
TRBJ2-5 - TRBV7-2 CASSFQASQETQYF
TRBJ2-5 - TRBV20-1 CSAAETQYF
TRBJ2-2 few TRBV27 CASAKRRAGELFF
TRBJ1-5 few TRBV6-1 CASSEMAGWSAQHF
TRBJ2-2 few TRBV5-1 CASTPRGSDTGELFF
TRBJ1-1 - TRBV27 CASSLSAGQGSYTEAFF
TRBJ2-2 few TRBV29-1 CSVSAANTGELFF
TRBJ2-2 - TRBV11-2 CASRNSLLNTGELFF
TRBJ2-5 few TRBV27 CASSSWDRQETQYF
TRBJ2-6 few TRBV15 CASSRDRVFGANVLTF
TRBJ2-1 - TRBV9 CASSVGGAEQFF
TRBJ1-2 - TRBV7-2 CASSPEWDNYGYTF
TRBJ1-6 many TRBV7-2 CASSRGGTDNSPLHF
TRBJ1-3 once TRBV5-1 CASSVTGTGNTIYF
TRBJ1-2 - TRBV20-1 CSARDSPYGYTF
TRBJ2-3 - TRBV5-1 CASSLVGGLQGGQYF
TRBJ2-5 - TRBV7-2 CASSPQATRGETQYF
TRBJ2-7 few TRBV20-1 CSAPDRSRYEQYF